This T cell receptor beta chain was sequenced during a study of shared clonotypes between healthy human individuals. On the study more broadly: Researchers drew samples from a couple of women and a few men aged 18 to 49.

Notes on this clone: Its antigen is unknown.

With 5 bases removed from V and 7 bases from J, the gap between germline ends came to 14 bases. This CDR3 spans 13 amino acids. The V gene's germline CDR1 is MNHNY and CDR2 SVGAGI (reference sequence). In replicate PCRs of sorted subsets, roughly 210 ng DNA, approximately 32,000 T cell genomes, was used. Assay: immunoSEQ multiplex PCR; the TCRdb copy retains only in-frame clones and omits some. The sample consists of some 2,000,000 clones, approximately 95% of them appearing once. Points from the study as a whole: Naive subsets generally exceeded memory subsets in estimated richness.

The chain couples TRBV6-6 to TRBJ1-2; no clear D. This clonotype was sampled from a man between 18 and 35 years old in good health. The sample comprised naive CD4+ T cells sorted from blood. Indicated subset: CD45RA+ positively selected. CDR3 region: CASSAGPGGGYTF. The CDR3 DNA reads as TGTGCCAGCAGTGCCGGGCCAGGAGGTGGCTACACCTTC.